This T cell receptor beta chain was identified during a study of neurological immune-mediated disorders. Findings and limits, study-wide: TCR-beta repertoires seemed private in all groups, with no expanded CDR3 amino acid sequences shared. HTLV-1-associated myelopathy led in TCR clonal expansion, while multiple sclerosis ranked lowest, below healthy controls.

As for time point: longitudinal time-point 1 (baseline). Regarding this clonotype: Its antigen is still unknown.

With 10-nucleotide random UMIs, 5'RACE was used to make the cDNA. Each CDR3 protein is one row after TCRdb ran MiXCR on the 5' RACE reads. The sample contains tens of thousands of distinct CDR3 sequences, approximately 15% of which appear only once. Material for sequencing was PBMCs. The clonotype comes from a female donor with HTLV-1-associated myelopathy (HAM/TSP).

The CDR3 nucleotides read TGTGCCAGCAGCCCTGACTCATGGGGGAACACTGAAGCTTTCTTT. Translated: CASSPDSWGNTEAFF. The gene calls are TRBV5-6 and TRBJ1-1; D is unresolved. The germline V gene encodes CDR1 SGHDT and CDR2 YYEEEE. The CDR3 has 15 residues. The V end was cut by 4 bases, the J end by 1 base, with 14 bases between.